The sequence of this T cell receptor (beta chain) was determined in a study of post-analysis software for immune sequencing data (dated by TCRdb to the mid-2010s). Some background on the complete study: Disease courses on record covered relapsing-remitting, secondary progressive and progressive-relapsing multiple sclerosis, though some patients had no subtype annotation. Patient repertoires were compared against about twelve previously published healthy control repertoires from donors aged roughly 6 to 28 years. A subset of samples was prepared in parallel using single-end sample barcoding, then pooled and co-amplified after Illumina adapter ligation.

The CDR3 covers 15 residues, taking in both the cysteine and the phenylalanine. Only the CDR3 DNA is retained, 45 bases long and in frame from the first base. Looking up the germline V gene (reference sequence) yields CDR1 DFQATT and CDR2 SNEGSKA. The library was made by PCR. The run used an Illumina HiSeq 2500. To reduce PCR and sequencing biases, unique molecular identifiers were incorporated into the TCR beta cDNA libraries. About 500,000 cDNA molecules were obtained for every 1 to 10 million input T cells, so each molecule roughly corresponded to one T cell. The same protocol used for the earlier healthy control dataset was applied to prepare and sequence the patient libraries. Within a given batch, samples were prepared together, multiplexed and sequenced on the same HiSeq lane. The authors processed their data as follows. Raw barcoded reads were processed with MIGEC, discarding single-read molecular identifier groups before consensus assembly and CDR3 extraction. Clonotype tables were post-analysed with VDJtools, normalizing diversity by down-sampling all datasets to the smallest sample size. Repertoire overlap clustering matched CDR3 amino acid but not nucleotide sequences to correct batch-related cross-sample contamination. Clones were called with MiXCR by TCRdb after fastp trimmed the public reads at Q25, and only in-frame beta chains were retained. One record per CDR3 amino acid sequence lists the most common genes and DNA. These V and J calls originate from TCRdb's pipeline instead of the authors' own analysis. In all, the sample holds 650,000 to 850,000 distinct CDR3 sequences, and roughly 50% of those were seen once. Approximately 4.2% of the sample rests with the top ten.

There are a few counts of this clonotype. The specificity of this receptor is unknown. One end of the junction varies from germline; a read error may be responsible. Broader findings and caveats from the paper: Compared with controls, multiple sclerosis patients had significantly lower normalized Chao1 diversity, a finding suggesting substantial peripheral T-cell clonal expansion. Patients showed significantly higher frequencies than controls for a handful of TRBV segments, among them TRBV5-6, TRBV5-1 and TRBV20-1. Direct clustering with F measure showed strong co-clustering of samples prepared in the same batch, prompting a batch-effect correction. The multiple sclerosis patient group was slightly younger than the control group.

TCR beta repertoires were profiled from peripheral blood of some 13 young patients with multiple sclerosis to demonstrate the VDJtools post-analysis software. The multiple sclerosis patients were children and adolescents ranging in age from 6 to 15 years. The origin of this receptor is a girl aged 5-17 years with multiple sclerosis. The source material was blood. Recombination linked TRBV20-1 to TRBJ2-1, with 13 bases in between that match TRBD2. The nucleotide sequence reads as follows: TGCAGTGCGACGGGACTAGCGGGGTCTGGTAATGGGCAGTTCTTC. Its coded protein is CSATGLAGSGNGQFF.